A single TCR beta chain is shown here with its context. The source of the sample is a study of blood T cell repertoires in COVID-19. The CDR3 is 15 amino acids. Germline assignment: CDR1 SGHRS and CDR2 YFSETQ. After removal of 1 base from V and 7 bases from J, the junction contained 4 bases not matched to a gene. Sequenced by immunoSEQ multiplex PCR; TCRdb stores in-frame clones only, minus some. The sample holds roughly 32,000 clones, less than 95% seen once. The rearrangement joins TRBV5-1 to TRBJ2-1, with 11 bases aligning to TRBD2. The sequenced sample consisted of peripheral blood. The sequence was collected from a man between 70 and 80 years old with active or convalescent COVID-19. The CDR3 loop reads CASSLTSGSENEQFF. CDR3 in DNA: TGCGCCAGCAGCTTGACTAGCGGGAGCGAAAATGAGCAGTTCTTC.